This T cell receptor (beta chain) was identified in a study of blood T cell repertoires in COVID-19. In the study overall: There were acute and convalescent COVID-19 samples, and they came from the United States, Italy and Spain.

Sequenced by immunoSEQ multiplex PCR; TCRdb stores in-frame clones only, minus some. Here the sample spans 28,000 or so clones, roughly 90% being singletons. The germline V gene has CDR1 KGHSH and CDR2 LQKENI. This CDR3 is built from 13 residues. V lost 3 bases and J lost 4, with 7 bases in between. This rearrangement joins TRBV18 to TRBJ2-1; TRBD2 might be the D (5 bases). The TCR comes from a human donor in a cohort sampled during active COVID-19. Specimen: peripheral blood. The CDR3 reads CASSPRTYNEQFF. CDR3 DNA sequence: TGTGCCAGCTCACCGCGGACTTACAATGAGCAGTTCTTC.